Presented here are 4 T cell receptor beta chains from one specimen sequenced in a study of T cells in Graves' hyperthyroidism and ophthalmopathy (dated by TCRdb to about 2019). Libraries were built with multiplex PCR. Sequencing took place on an Illumina HiSeq 2000. The TCR beta CDR3 regions were amplified from the RNA transcripts. For the first round of RT-PCR on the TCR CDR3, the HTBI primer set was used together with the Qiagen OneStep RT-PCR kit. TCRdb reprocessing: public reads trimmed at Q25 with fastp, clones called with MiXCR, in-frame beta chains kept. Rows with one shared CDR3 protein collapse into an entry with the most common genes and DNA. This sample comprises about 610,000 distinct CDR3 sequences, roughly 16% of them detected only once. Less than 3.5% of the sample goes to the ten largest clones. The sample consisted of blood. These receptor sequences come from a middle-aged woman with Graves' ophthalmopathy.

The chain combines TRBV12-3 or TRBV12-4 with TRBJ1-4; D gene ambiguous. CDR3 length: 14 residues. V was pared by 3 bases and J by 6 bases, with 11 bases between. CDR3 loop: CASSLVEGDEKLFF. In nucleotides, the CDR3 is TGTGCCAGCAGTTTGGTAGAGGGAGATGAAAAACTGTTTTTT.

J is TRBJ1-5 and V is TRBV6-9, with TRBD1 identical over 7 bases. The V and J ends lost 3 bases and 2 bases, in that order; junction bases with no gene match: 7. From germline, CDR1 is MNHGY and CDR2 SVAAGI. The CDR3 consists of 16 residues. The DNA of the CDR3 is TGTGCCAGCAGTTACTTTTCCGGGACAGGCAATCAGCCCCAGCATTTT. Translated, it gives CASSYFSGTGNQPQHF.

This clonotype was recorded many times. This chain links TRBV30 with TRBJ2-7; TRBD2 is a possible D gene (5 bases). Germline V gene sequence: CDR1 GTSNPN, CDR2 SVGIG (reference sequence). V was trimmed by 3 bases and J by 6 bases, leaving 18 bases between them. This CDR3 has 14 amino acids. The CDR3 reads CAWRKTLREREQYF. The CDR3, as DNA: TGTGCCTGGAGGAAAACCCTAAGGGAGCGCGAGCAGTACTTC.

Worth noting for this clonotype: A much larger clone differs by one base, so this may be a read error. This sequence joins TRBV3-1 and TRBJ2-6; possibly TRBD2 for D (6 bases). Germline V gene sequence: CDR1 LGHDT, CDR2 YNNKEL (reference sequence). The CDR3 runs 18 residues. The CDR3 here is CASSLRGSPDSGASVLTF. CDR3 bases: TGTGCCAGCAGCCTACGGGGGAGCCCAGACTCTGGGGCCAGCGTCCTGACTTTC.